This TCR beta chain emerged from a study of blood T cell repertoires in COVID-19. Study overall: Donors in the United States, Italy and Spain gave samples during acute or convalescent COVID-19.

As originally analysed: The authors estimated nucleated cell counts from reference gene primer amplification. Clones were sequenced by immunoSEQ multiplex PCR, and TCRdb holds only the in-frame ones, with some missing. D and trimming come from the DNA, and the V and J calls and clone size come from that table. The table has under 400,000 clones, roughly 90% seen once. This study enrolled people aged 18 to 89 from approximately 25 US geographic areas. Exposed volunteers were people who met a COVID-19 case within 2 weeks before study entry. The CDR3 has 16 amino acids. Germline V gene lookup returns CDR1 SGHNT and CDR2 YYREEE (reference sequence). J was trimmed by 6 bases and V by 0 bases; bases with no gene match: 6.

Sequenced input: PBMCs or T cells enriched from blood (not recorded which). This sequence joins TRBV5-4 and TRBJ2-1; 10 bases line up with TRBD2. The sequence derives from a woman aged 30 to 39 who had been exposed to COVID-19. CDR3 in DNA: TGTGCCAGCAGCTTGGCTCTAGCGGGAGTCTTCAATGAGCAGTTCTTC. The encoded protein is CASSLALAGVFNEQFF.